This note documents a single TCR beta chain sequence. The data were taken from a study of blood T cell repertoires in COVID-19. Across the study: COVID-19 samples collected from the United States, Italy and Spain covered acute and convalescent phases. Sources were T cells, B-cell-depleted T cells, or PBMCs; the material itself was cDNA or gDNA.

TCRdb's copy holds only in-frame clones and misses some; the assay was immunoSEQ multiplex PCR. The data hold some 70,000 clones, with around 80% observed a single time. Sequencing used peripheral blood. The clonotype was recovered from a human donor in a cohort sampled during active COVID-19.

Written as DNA, the CDR3 is TGTGCCAGCAGCTTAAGGGACAGGGACCCCAACACCATATATTTT. Encoded protein: CASSLRDRDPNTIYF. The rearrangement uses TRBV7-2 and TRBJ1-3; 9 positions agree with TRBD1. The V segment lost 2 bases and the J segment 7 bases; nucleotides outside the gene matches: 6. Germline CDR1 reads SGHTA; CDR2 reads FQGNSA. The CDR3 is 15 residues long.